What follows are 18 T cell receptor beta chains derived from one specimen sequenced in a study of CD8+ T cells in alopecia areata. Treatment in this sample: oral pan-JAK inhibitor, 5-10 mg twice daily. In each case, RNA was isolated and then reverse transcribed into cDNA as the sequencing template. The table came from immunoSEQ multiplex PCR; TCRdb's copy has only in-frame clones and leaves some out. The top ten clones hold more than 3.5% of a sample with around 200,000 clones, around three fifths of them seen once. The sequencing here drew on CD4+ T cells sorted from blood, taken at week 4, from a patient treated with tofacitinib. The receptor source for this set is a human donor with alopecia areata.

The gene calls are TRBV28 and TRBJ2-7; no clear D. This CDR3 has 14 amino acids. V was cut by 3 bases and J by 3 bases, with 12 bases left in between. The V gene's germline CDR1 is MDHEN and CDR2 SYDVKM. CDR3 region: CASSLVHGHYEQYF. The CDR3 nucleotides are TGTGCCAGCAGTTTGGTCCACGGGCACTACGAGCAGTACTTC.

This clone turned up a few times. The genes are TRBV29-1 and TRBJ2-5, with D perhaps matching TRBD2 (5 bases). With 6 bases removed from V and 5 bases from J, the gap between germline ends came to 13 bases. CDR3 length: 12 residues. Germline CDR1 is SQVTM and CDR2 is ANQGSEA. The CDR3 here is CSVGLVMETQYF. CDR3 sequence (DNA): TGCAGCGTAGGACTGGTCATGGAGACCCAGTACTTC.

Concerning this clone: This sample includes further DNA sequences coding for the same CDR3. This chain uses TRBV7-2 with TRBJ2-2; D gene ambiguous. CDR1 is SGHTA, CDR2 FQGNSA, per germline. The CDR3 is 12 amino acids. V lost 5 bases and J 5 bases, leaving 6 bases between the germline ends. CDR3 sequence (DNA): TGTGCCAGCAGCCTAGAGACCGGGGAGCTGTTTTTT. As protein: CASSLETGELFF.

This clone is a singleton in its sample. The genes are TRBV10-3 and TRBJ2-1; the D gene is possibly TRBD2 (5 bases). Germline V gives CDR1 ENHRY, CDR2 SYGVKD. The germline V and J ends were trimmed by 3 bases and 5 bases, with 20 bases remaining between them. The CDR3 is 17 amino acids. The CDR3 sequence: CAISDPVGLGEDNEQFF. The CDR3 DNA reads TGTGCCATCAGTGACCCAGTCGGCCTGGGAGAGGACAATGAGCAGTTCTTC.

In nucleotides, the CDR3 is TGTGCCAGCAGCTCAACCCCTGGCAGCTCCTACAATGAGCAGTTCTTC. Translating gives CASSSTPGSSYNEQFF. This sequence joins TRBV7-3 and TRBJ2-1; the D is unclear. The CDR3 loop spans 16 amino acids. The V and J ends lost 4 bases and 0 bases respectively, with 13 bases between them. Germline V gene data show CDR1 as SGHTA and CDR2 as FQGTGA.

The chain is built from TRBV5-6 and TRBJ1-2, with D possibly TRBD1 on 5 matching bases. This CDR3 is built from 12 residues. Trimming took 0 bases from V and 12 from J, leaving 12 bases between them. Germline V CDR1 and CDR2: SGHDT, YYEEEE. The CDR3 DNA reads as TGTGCCAGCAGCTTGGCGATGGGACGTGACACCTTC. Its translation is CASSLAMGRDTF.

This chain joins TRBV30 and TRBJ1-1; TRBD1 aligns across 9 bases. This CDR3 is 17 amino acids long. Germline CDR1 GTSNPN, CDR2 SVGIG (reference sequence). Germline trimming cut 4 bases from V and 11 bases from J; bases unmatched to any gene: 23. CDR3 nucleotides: TGTGCCTGGAACAGAGGGCCAGCGGGACAGGGACACGACGGGGCTTTCTTT. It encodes CAWNRGPAGQGHDGAFF.

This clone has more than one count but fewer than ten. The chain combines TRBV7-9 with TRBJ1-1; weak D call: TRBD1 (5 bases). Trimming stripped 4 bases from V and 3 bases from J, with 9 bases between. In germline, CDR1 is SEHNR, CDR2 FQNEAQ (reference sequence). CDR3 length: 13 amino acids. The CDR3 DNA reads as TGTGCCAGCAGCTATGGGGGTGACACTGAAGCTTTCTTT. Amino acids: CASSYGGDTEAFF.

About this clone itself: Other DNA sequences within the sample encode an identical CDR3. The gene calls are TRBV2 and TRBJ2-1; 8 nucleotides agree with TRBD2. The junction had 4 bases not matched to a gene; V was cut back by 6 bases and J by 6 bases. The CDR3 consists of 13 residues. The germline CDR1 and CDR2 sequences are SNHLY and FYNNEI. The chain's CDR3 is CASSVRGGNEQFF. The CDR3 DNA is TGTGCCAGCAGCGTACGGGGGGGCAATGAGCAGTTCTTC.

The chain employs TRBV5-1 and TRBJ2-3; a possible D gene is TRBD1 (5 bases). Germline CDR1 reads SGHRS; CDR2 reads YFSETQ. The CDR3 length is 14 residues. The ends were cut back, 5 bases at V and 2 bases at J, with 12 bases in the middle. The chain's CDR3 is CASRRQGVTDTQYF. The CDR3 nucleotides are TGCGCCAGCAGAAGGCAAGGGGTCACAGATACGCAGTATTTT.

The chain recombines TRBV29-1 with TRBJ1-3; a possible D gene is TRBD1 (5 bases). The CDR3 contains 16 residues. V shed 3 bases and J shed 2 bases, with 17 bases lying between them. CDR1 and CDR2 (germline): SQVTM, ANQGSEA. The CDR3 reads CSVETQGTATGNTIYF. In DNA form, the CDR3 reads TGCAGCGTTGAGACCCAAGGGACGGCGACTGGAAACACCATATATTTT. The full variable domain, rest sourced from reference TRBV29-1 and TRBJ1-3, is SAVISQKPSRDICQRGTSLTIQCQVDSQVTMMFWYRQQPGQSLTLIATANQGSEATYESGFVIDKFPISRPNLTFSTLTVSNMSPEDSSIYLCSVETQGTATGNTIYFGEGSWLTVV.

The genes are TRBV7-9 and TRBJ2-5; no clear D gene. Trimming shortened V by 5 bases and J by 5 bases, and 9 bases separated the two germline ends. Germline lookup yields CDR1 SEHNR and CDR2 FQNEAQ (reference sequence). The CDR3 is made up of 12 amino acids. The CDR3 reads CASSANTETQYF. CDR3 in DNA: TGTGCCAGCAGCGCAAATACGGAGACCCAGTACTTC.

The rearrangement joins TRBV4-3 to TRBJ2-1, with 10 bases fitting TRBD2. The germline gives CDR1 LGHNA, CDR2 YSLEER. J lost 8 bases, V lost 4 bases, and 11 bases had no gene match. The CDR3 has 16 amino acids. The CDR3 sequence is CASSPGPGLAVDEQFF. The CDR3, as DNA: TGCGCCAGCAGCCCAGGCCCAGGACTAGCGGTGGATGAGCAGTTCTTC.

The CDR3 bases are TGCGCCAGCAGCCTGCGACAGAGCACAGATACGCAGTATTTT. This codes for CASSLRQSTDTQYF. The rearrangement joins TRBV5-1 to TRBJ2-3; TRBD1 might be the D (5 bases). CDR3 length: 14 amino acids. Germline V gene sequence: CDR1 SGHRS, CDR2 YFSETQ. Deletions cut 4 bases from V and 0 bases from J, with 9 bases between.

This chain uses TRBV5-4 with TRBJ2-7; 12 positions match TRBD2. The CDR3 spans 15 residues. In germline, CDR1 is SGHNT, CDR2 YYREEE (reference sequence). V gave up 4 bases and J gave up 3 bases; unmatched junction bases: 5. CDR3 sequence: CASSPSGGAHYEQYF. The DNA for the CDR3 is TGTGCCAGCAGCCCTAGCGGGGGGGCCCACTACGAGCAGTACTTC. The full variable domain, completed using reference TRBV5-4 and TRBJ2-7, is ETGVTQSPTHLIKTRGQQVTLRCSSQSGHNTVSWYQQALGQGPQFIFQYYREEENGRGNFPPRFSGLQFPNYSSELNVNALELDDSALYLCASSPSGGAHYEQYFGPGTRLTVT.

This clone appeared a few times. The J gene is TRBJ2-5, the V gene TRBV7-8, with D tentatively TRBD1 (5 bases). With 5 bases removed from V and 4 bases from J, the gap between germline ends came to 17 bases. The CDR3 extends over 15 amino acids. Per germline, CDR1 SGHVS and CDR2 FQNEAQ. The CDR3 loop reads CASSIQGPGRETQYF. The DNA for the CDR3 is TGTGCCAGCAGCATTCAGGGTCCGGGTCGAGAGACCCAGTACTTC.

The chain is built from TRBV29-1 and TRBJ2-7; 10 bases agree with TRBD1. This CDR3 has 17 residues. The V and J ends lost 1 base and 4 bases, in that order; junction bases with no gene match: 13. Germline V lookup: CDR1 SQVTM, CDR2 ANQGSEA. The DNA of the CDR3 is TGCAGCGTTGAAGCCGACGGGGCGAGACAGGGGGCTTACGAGCAGTACTTC. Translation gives CSVEADGARQGAYEQYF.

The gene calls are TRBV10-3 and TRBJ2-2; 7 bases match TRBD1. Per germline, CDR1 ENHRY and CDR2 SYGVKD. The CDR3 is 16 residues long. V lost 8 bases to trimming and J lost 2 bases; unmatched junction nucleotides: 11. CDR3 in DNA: TGTGCCATCCCGCCGTCCGGGACAGACAACACCGGGGAGCTGTTTTTT. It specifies CAIPPSGTDNTGELFF.